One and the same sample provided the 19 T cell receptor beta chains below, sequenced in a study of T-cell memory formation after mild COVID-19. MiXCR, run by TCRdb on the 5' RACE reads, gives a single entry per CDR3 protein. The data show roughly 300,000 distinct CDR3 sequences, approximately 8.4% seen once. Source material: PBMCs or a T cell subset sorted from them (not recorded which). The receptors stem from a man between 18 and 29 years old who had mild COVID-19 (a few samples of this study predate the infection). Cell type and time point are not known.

CDR3 in amino acids: CASSYDVNYGYTF. The CDR3 nucleotides read TGCGCCAGCAGCTACGACGTTAACTATGGCTACACCTTC. The gene calls are TRBV5-1 and TRBJ1-2; D is uncertain. Germline-derived CDR1 and CDR2 are SGHRS and YFSETQ. The CDR3 consists of 13 residues. V was clipped by 3 bases and J by 1 base, with 7 bases between them.

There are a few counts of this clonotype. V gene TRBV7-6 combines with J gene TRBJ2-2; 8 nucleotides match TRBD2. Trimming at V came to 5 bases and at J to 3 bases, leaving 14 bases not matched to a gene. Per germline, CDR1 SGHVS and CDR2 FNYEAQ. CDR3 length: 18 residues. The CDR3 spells CASSPNSGAGVHTGELFF. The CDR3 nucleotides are TGTGCCAGCAGCCCCAATAGTGGAGCGGGGGTCCACACCGGGGAGCTGTTTTTT.

CDR3 coding DNA: TGTGCCAGCTCACCATCGGAGCAGGGGAGCTCCTACAATGAGCAGTTCTTC. Protein: CASSPSEQGSSYNEQFF. The chain links TRBV18 to TRBJ2-1, with a possible D match to TRBD1 (6 bases). This CDR3 spans 17 amino acids. The ends were cut back, 2 bases at V and 0 bases at J, with 14 bases in the middle. Germline V lookup: CDR1 KGHSH, CDR2 LQKENI.

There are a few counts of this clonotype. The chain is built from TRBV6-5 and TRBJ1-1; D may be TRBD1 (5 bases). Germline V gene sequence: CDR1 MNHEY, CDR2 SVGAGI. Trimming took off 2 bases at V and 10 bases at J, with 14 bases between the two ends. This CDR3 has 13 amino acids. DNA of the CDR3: TGTGCCAGCAGTTACCGTACGGTTCAGGGAGCTTTCTTT. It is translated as CASSYRTVQGAFF.

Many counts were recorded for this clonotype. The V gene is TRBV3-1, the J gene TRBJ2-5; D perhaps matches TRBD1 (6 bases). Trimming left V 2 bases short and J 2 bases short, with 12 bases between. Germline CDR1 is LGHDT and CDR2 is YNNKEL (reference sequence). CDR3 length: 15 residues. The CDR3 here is CASSQIGQRQETQYF. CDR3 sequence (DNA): TGTGCCAGCAGCCAAATCGGACAGCGGCAAGAGACCCAGTACTTC.

DNA for the CDR3: TGCGCCAGCAGTGGAGCGACAGGCTTGGGGCCCCAGCATTTT. Translated, it gives CASSGATGLGPQHF. The chain carries TRBV10-2 and TRBJ1-5; tentatively, D is TRBD1 (6 bases). This CDR3 has 14 residues. Germline CDR1 and CDR2: WSHSY and SAAADI. V was clipped by 4 bases and J by 9 bases, with 16 bases between them.

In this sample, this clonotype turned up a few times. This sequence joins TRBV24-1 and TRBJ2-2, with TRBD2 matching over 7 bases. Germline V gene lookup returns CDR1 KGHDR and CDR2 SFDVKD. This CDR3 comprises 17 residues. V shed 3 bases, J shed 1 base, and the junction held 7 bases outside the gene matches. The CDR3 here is CATSDLQWGGNTGELFF. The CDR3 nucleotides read TGTGCCACCAGTGATCTGCAGTGGGGGGGGAACACCGGGGAGCTGTTTTTT.

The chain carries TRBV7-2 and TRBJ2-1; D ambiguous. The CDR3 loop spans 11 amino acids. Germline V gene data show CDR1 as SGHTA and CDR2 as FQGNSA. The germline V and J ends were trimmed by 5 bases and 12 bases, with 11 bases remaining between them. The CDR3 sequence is CASSPRLRQFF. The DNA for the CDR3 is TGTGCCAGCAGCCCTCGATTGAGGCAGTTCTTC.

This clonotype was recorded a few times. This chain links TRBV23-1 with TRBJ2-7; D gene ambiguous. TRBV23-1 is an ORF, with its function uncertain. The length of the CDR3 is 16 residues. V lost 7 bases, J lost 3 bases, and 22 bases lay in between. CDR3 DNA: TGCGCCAGCATGTACAAAAGGGCAGGCCTGGTCTACGAGCAGTACGTC. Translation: CASMYKRAGLVYEQYV.

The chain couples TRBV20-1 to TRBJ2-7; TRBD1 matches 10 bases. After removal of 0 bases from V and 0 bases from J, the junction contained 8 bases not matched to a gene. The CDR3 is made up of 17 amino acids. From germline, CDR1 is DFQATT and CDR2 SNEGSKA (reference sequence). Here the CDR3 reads CSARDSGQGDYSYEQYF. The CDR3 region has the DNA TGCAGTGCTAGAGACTCCGGACAGGGGGACTACTCCTACGAGCAGTACTTC.

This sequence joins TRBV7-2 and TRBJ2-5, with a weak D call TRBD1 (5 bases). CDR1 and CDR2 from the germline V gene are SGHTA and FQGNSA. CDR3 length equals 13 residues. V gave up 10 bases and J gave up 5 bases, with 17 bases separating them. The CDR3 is CATGPSQEETQYF. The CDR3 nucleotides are TGTGCCACCGGACCGTCACAGGAGGAGACCCAGTACTTC.

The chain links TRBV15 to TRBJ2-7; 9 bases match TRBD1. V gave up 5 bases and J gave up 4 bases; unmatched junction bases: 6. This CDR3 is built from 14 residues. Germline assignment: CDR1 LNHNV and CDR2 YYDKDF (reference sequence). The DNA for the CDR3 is TGTGCCACCAGCCAGGGACAGGGATTTTACGAGCAGTACTTC. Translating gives CATSQGQGFYEQYF.

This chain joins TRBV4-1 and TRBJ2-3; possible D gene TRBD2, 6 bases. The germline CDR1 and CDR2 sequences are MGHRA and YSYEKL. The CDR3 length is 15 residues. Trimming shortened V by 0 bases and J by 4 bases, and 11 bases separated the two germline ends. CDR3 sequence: CASSQEAREADTQYF. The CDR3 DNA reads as TGCGCCAGCAGCCAAGAGGCCAGGGAGGCAGATACGCAGTATTTT.

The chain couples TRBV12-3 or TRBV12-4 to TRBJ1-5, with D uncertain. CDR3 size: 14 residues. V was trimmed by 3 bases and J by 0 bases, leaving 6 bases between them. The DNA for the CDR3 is TGTGCCAGCAGTTTCGAGGTTAGCAATCAGCCCCAGCATTTT. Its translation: CASSFEVSNQPQHF.

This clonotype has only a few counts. CDR3 sequence reads: CASSLTPQGNYGYTF. The CDR3 DNA is TGTGCCAGCAGCCTAACACCACAGGGAAACTATGGCTACACCTTC. This chain connects TRBV9 to TRBJ1-2; possibly TRBD1 for D (6 bases). V shed 4 bases and J shed 2 bases, with 15 bases lying between them. In germline, CDR1 is SGDLS, CDR2 YYNGEE. The CDR3 is 15 amino acids.

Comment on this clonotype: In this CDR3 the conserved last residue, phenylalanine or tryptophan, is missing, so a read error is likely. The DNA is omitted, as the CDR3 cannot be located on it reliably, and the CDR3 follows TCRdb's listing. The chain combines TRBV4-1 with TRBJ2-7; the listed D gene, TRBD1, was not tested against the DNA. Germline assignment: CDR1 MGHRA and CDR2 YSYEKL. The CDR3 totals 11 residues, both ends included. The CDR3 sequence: CASSGRDRGQA.

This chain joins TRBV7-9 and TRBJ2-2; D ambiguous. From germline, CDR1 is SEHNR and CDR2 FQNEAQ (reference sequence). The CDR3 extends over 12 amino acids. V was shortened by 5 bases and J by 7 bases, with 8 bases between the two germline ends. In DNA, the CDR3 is TGTGCCAGCAGCCTCCTGCTCGGGGAGCTGTTTTTT. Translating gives CASSLLLGELFF. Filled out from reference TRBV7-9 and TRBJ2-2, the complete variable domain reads DTGVSQNPRHKITKRGQNVTFRCDPISEHNRLYWYRQTLGQGPEFLTYFQNEAQLEKSRLLSDRFSAERPKGSFSTLEIQRTEQGDSAMYLCASSLLLGELFFGEGSRLTVL.

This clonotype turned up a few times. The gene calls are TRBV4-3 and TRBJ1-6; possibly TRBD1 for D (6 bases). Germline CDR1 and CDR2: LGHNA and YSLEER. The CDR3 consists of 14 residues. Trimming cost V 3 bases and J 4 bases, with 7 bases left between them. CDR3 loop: CASSQDRYNSPLHF. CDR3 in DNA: TGCGCCAGCAGCCAGGACAGATATAATTCACCCCTCCACTTT.

CDR3 residues: CASSRDPGGRTLHF. CDR3 coding DNA: TGTGCCAGCAGCCGCGACCCAGGGGGCCGAACCCTCCACTTT. V gene TRBV3-1 combines with J gene TRBJ1-6, with 8 bases matching TRBD1. Germline CDR1 and CDR2: LGHDT and YNNKEL (reference sequence). J gave up 14 bases and V 4 bases, and 10 bases lay outside the gene matches. This CDR3 is built from 14 residues.